This T cell receptor (beta chain) derives from a study of T cell responses to AZD1222 COVID-19 vaccine. Whole-study findings and limits: Unmutated variant regions are reportedly the target of nearly half of TCRs that are spike-specific. Spike-specific TCR breadth and depth were elevated following two AZD1222 doses. Sampling that yielded the repertoires occurred only after the peak T cell response. Dominant at 160-218 and 743-854, vaccine-associated CD4 TCRs also spanned spike.

Notes on this clone: The target antigen is unknown.

The CDR3 runs to 18 residues. Trimming pared 6 bases from V and 0 bases from J, leaving 21 bases between. In germline, CDR1 is LNHDA, CDR2 SQIVND (reference sequence). Using immunoSEQ multiplex PCR, the repertoire was profiled, and TCRdb retains in-frame clones only, with some absent. Of 90,000 to 120,000 clones in the sample, around 90% are singletons; the top ten hold about 6.8%. This TCR was recovered from an adult who received the AZD1222 COVID-19 vaccine. The input for sequencing was peripheral blood, taken 28 days after the second AZD1222 dose. The V call is TRBV19, the J call TRBJ1-3, with D perhaps TRBD1 (5 bases). The CDR3 protein is CASRINLRTKSSGNTIYF. The CDR3 nucleotides read TGTGCCAGTAGAATAAATCTCCGGACAAAGAGCTCTGGAAACACCATATATTTT.